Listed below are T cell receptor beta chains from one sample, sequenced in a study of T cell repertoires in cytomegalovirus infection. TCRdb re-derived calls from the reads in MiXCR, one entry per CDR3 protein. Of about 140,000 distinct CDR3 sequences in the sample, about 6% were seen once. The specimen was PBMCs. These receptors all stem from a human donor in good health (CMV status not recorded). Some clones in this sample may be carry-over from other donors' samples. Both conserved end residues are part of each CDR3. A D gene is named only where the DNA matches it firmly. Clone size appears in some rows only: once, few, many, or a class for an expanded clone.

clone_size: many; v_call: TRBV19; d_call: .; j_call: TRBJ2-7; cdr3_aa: CASSIDRSYEQYF; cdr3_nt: TGTGCCAGTAGTATAGATCGGTCCTACGAGCAGTACTTC
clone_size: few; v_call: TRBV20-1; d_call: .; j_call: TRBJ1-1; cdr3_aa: CSAVSSGLPLEAFF; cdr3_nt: TGCAGTGCCGTTTCCAGCGGGCTCCCCCTTGAAGCTTTCTTT
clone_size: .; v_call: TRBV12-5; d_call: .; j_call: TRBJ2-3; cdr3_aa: CASGPGGDTQYF; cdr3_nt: TGTGCTAGTGGTCCCGGGGGAGATACGCAGTATTTT
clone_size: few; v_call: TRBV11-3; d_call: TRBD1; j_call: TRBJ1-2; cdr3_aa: CASSLDKDRGGSSSGYTF; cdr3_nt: TGTGCCAGCAGCTTAGACAAGGACAGGGGTGGGTCTAGCTCTGGCTACACCTTC
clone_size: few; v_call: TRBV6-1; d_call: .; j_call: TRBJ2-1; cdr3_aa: CASSEIGAGNEQFF; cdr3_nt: TGTGCCAGCAGTGAAATCGGGGCTGGCAATGAGCAGTTCTTC
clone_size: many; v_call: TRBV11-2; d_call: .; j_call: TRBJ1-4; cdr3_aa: CASSPPVDEKLFF; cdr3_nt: TGTGCCAGCAGCCCTCCGGTCGATGAAAAACTGTTTTTT
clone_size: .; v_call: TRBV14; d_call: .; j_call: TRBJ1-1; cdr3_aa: CASSQTRNTEAFF; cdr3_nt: TGTGCCAGCAGCCAGACAAGGAACACTGAAGCTTTCTTT
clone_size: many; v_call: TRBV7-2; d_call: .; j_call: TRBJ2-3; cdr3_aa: CASSARGGGTDTQYF; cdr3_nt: TGTGCCAGCAGCGCGAGAGGGGGGGGCACAGATACGCAGTATTTT
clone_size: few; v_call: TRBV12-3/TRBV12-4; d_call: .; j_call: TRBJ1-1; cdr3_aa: CASSLRRTAEAFF; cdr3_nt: TGTGCCAGCAGTTTGAGACGGACAGCTGAAGCTTTCTTT
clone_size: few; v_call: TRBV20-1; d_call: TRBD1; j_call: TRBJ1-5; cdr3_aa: CSARGTGNQPQHF; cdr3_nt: TGCAGTGCTAGAGGGACAGGGAATCAGCCCCAGCATTTT
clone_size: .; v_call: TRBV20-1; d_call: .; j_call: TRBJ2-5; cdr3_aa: CSAREVALSQETQYF; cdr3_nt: TGCAGTGCTAGAGAGGTCGCGTTAAGCCAAGAGACCCAGTACTTC
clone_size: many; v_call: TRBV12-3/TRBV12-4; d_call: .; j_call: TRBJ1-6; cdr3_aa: CASSPNSNSPLHF; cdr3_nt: TGTGCCAGCAGTCCGAATTCTAATTCACCCCTCCACTTT
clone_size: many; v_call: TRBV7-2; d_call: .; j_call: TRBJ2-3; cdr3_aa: CASSLAPTDTQYF; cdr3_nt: TGTGCCAGCAGCTTAGCCCCCACAGATACGCAGTATTTT
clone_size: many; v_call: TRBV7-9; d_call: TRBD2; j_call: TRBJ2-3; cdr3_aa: CASSAPGLGTDTQYF; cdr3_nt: TGTGCCAGCAGCGCCCCGGGACTAGGCACAGATACGCAGTATTTT
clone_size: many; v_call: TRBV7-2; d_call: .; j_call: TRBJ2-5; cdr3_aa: CASSPGGTETQYF; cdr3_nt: TGTGCCAGCAGCCCCGGCGGGACAGAGACCCAGTACTTC
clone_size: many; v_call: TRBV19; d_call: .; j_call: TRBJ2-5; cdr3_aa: CASSIYIQETQYF; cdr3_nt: TGTGCCAGTAGTATATATATCCAAGAGACCCAGTACTTC
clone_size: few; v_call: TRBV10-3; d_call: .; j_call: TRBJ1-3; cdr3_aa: CAIRDSGNTIYF; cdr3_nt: TGTGCCATCAGGGACTCTGGAAACACCATATATTTT
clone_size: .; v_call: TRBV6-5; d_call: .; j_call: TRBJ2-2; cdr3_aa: CASSLNEVIPDTGELFF; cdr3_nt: TGTGCCAGCAGTCTAAATGAGGTTATACCGGACACCGGGGAGCTGTTTTTT
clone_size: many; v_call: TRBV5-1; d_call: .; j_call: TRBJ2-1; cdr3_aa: CASSLFGPAHNEQFF; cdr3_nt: TGCGCCAGCAGCTTGTTTGGGCCGGCCCACAATGAGCAGTTCTTC
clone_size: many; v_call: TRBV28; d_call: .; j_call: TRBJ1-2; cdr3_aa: CASSLVAGASYGYTF; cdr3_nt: TGTGCCAGCAGTTTGGTAGCAGGGGCTAGCTATGGCTACACCTTC
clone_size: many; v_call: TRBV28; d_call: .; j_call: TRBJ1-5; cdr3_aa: CASLGDRSNQPQHF; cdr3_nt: TGTGCCAGCTTAGGGGATAGATCCAATCAGCCCCAGCATTTT
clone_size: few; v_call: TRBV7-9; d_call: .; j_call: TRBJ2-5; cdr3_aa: CASSPTRVEETQYF; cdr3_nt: TGTGCCAGCAGCCCTACTAGGGTCGAGGAGACCCAGTACTTC
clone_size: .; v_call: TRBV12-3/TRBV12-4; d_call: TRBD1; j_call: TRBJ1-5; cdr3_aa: CASRGTGRGGQPQHF; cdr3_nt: TGTGCCAGCAGGGGGACAGGGAGGGGAGGTCAGCCCCAGCATTTT
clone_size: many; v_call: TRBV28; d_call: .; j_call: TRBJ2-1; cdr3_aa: CASSLVYNEQFF; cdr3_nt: TGTGCCAGCAGTTTAGTATACAATGAGCAGTTCTTC
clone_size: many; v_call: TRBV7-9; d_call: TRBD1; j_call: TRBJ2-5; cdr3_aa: CASRPIGTAETQYF; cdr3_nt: TGTGCCAGCCGGCCGATAGGGACAGCAGAGACCCAGTACTTC
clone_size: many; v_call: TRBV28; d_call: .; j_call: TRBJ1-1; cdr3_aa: CASFGTGEAFF; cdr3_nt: TGTGCCAGCTTCGGAACGGGTGAAGCTTTCTTT
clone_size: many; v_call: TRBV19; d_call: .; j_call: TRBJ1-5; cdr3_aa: CASSRQSDSNQPQHF; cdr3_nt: TGTGCCAGTAGTCGACAATCGGACAGCAATCAGCCCCAGCATTTT
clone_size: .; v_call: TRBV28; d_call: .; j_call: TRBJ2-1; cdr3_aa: CASSLTPPNNEQFF; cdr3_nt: TGTGCCAGCAGTTTAACCCCCCCGAACAATGAGCAGTTCTTC
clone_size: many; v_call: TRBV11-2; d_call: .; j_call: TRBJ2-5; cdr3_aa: CASRKGPYQETQYF; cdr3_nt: TGTGCCAGCAGGAAGGGCCCGTACCAAGAGACCCAGTACTTC